This TCR beta chain is from a study of T cell responses to AZD1222 COVID-19 vaccine. Concerning this clone: Its antigen is still unknown.

Germline CDR1 is MNHEY and CDR2 is SVGAGI. The CDR3 has 14 residues. V was cut by 3 bases and J by 0 bases, with 7 bases left in between. The protocol was immunoSEQ multiplex PCR, while the TCRdb copy is restricted to in-frame clones and leaves out a portion. The table has around 70,000 clones, more than 65% seen once. Study-wide points: Possibly, clonal diversity was underestimated; donors were largely white British and included more females. Vaccine-related CD4 TCRs covered spike, predominating at 160-218 and 743-854. The reported proportion of spike-specific TCRs targeting unmutated variant regions was nearly half.

The material was peripheral blood, obtained on day 0 of MenACWY control vaccination. This sequence originates from an adult in good health. The rearrangement links TRBV6-5 to TRBJ2-3; D gene ambiguous. CDR3 bases: TGTGCCAGCAGTTATGGAGATAGCACAGATACGCAGTATTTT. Translation gives CASSYGDSTDTQYF.